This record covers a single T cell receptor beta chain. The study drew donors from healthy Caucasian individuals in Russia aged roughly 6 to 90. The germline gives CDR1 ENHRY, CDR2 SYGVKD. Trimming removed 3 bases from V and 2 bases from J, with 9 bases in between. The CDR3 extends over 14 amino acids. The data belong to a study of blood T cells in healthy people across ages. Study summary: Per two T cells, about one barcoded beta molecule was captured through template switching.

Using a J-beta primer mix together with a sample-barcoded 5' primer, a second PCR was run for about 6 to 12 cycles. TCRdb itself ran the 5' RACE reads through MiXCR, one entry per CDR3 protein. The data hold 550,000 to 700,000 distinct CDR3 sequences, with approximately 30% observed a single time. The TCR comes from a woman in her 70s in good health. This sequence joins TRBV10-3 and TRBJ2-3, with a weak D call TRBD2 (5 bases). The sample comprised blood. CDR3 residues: CAISEAEFTDTQYF. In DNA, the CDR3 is TGTGCCATCAGTGAAGCGGAGTTCACAGATACGCAGTATTTT.